These 2 T cell receptor beta chains came from one sample sequenced in a study of identical twins. Each CDR3 protein is one row after TCRdb ran MiXCR on the 5' RACE reads. In the table there are approximately 500,000 distinct CDR3 sequences, more than 20% of which are singletons. These data are also associated with another study on T cells expressing NK-cell markers.

Sequencing was done on a sample of CD4+ T cells sorted from blood. These receptors came from a woman aged 18 to 35 in good health.

The chain employs TRBV5-1 and TRBJ2-1; perhaps D is TRBD1 or TRBD2 (6 bases each). CDR3 size: 16 residues. Germline CDR1 SGHRS, CDR2 YFSETQ. Trimming pared 2 bases from V and 4 bases from J, leaving 16 bases between. For the CDR3, the DNA is TGCGCCAGCAGCTTACAGGGACTTCGTCTATACAATGAGCAGTTCTTC. Its translation: CASSLQGLRLYNEQFF.

The chain employs TRBV5-1 and TRBJ2-7; perhaps TRBD2 as D (5 bases). The CDR3 has 14 residues. The ends were cut back, 2 bases at V and 3 bases at J, with 12 bases in the middle. Germline V gives CDR1 SGHRS, CDR2 YFSETQ. CDR3 coding DNA: TGCGCCAGCAGCTTCGGAGGATCGCACTACGAGCAGTACTTC. It encodes CASSFGGSHYEQYF.